The 27 T cell receptor beta chains presented below share a single source sample, sequenced in a study of cytomegalovirus exposure and HLA in healthy donors. The data were produced by immunoSEQ multiplex PCR, yet TCRdb's version contains in-frame clones alone and is incomplete. Found here are roughly 350,000 clones, 75% to 90% of them singletons; the top ten hold about 0.91%. What was sequenced was PBMCs. The receptors derive from a young woman in good health and CMV-seronegative.

The V and J genes are TRBV9 and TRBJ1-2; possible D gene TRBD1, 5 bases. Germline V lookup: CDR1 SGDLS, CDR2 YYNGEE. This CDR3 has 14 amino acids. V lost 0 bases and J lost 3, with 9 bases in between. The CDR3 coding sequence is TGTGCCAGCAGCGTAGGCACAGGCGACTATGGCTACACCTTC. This gives the protein CASSVGTGDYGYTF. The variable domain in full, completed from reference TRBV9 and TRBJ1-2, reads DSGVTQTPKHLITATGQRVTLRCSPRSGDLSVYWYQQSLDQGLQFLIQYYNGEERAKGNILERFSAQQFPDLHSELNLSSLELGDSALYFCASSVGTGDYGYTFGSGTRLTVV.

The rearrangement links TRBV27 to TRBJ2-7; no clear D. Germline V gene lookup returns CDR1 MNHEY and CDR2 SMNVEV (reference sequence). V was pared by 4 bases and J by 2 bases, with 21 bases between. This CDR3 region has 17 residues. The CDR3 protein is CASSSGSRGPSPYEQYF. The DNA of the CDR3 is TGTGCCAGCAGTTCCGGAAGCCGCGGCCCATCGCCCTACGAGCAGTACTTC.

The rearrangement joins TRBV9 to TRBJ2-7; weak D call: TRBD2 (5 bases). V lost 0 bases to trimming and J lost 3 bases, with 10 bases between them. Germline values: CDR1 SGDLS, CDR2 YYNGEE. The CDR3 consists of 14 residues. This chain's CDR3 is CASSVGTGNYEQYF. CDR3 nucleotides: TGTGCCAGCAGCGTAGGGACTGGAAACTACGAGCAGTACTTC.

The V and J genes are TRBV29-1 and TRBJ2-7; D not resolved. CDR1 and CDR2 from the germline V gene are SQVTM and ANQGSEA. CDR3 length equals 11 residues. The germline V and J ends were trimmed by 4 bases and 6 bases, with 10 bases remaining between them. CDR3 DNA: TGCAGCGTTGTATCTGCGGCCGAGCAGTACTTC. Translating it yields CSVVSAAEQYF.

The J gene is TRBJ2-3, the V gene TRBV14; 14 nucleotides match TRBD2. This CDR3 spans 18 amino acids. Per germline, CDR1 SGHDN and CDR2 FVKESK. J gave up 8 bases and V 4 bases, and 14 bases lay outside the gene matches. DNA for the CDR3: TGTGCCAGCAGCCCCAAGATCCCCGGGACTAGCGGGAGTTTTACGCAGTATTTT. This encodes CASSPKIPGTSGSFTQYF.

The chain carries TRBV28 and TRBJ2-1; 9 bases match TRBD2. The V gene end was trimmed by 10 bases and the J gene end by 2 bases; junction bases not matched to a gene: 12. CDR1 MDHEN and CDR2 SYDVKM come from the germline V gene. The CDR3 covers 16 residues. CDR3 sequence reads: CATRGETSGPYNEQFF. CDR3 DNA: TGTGCCACCCGGGGGGAAACTAGCGGGCCCTACAATGAGCAGTTCTTC.

The rearrangement joins TRBV2 to TRBJ2-1, with D possibly being TRBD2 (6 bases). V lost 7 bases to trimming and J lost 10 bases, with 17 bases between them. CDR3 length: 13 amino acids. The germline V gene has CDR1 SNHLY and CDR2 FYNNEI. Here the CDR3 reads CASIGTSVGEQFF. DNA for the CDR3: TGTGCCAGCATTGGGACTTCGGTAGGGGAGCAGTTCTTC.

The chain recombines TRBV7-9 with TRBJ2-1, with a weak D call TRBD2 (6 bases). The CDR3 runs to 17 residues. The V gene lost 5 bases and the J gene lost 5 bases, with 22 bases spanning the gap. Germline assignment: CDR1 SEHNR and CDR2 FQNEAQ (reference sequence). The CDR3 DNA sequence: TGTGCCAGCAGCAACCGAGGCACGGGAGATAGGGACAATGAGCAGTTCTTC. It is translated as CASSNRGTGDRDNEQFF.

This clone was seen a handful of times. The genes are TRBV5-1 and TRBJ2-5, with D unresolved. Germline CDR1 is SGHRS and CDR2 is YFSETQ. The V end lost 6 bases, the J end lost 4 bases, and 4 bases lay between the germline ends. This CDR3 has 10 amino acids. The CDR3 DNA follows: TGCGCCAGCACGGGAGAGACCCAGTACTTC. Translation: CASTGETQYF.

This rearrangement joins TRBV4-1 to TRBJ1-3; D perhaps matches TRBD1 (5 bases). CDR3 length equals 12 residues. The V end lost 1 base, the J end lost 8 bases, and 6 bases lay between the germline ends. Germline V gene lookup returns CDR1 MGHRA and CDR2 YSYEKL. Here the CDR3 reads CASSQAGDTIYF. The CDR3 nucleotides are TGCGCCAGCAGCCAAGCGGGGGACACCATATATTTT.

V is TRBV6-5 and J is TRBJ1-5; 10 nucleotides align to TRBD1. J was trimmed by 0 bases and V by 4 bases; bases with no gene match: 3. Germline CDR1 and CDR2: MNHEY and SVGAGI. This CDR3 has 16 residues. The CDR3 loop is CASSLGQGNSNQPQHF. The CDR3 DNA follows: TGTGCCAGCAGTTTGGGACAGGGGAATAGCAATCAGCCCCAGCATTTT.

This chain links TRBV5-4 with TRBJ2-1; 16 nucleotides align to TRBD2. Germline assignment: CDR1 SGHNT and CDR2 YYREEE (reference sequence). CDR3 length: 16 residues. With 6 bases clipped from V and 8 bases from J, the junction kept 8 bases outside the gene matches. The DNA for the CDR3 is TGTGCCAGCATCGAGGGACTAGCGGGAGGGGTAGATGAGCAGTTCTTC. This encodes CASIEGLAGGVDEQFF.

This sequence joins TRBV7-9 and TRBJ2-5; 7 bases are a match to TRBD2. Trimming cost V 8 bases and J 2 bases; bases outside gene matches: 5. This CDR3 has 13 residues. Germline V CDR1 and CDR2: SEHNR, FQNEAQ (reference sequence). CDR3: CASGLAVQETQYF. CDR3 in DNA: TGTGCCAGCGGGCTAGCGGTTCAAGAGACCCAGTACTTC.

J is TRBJ1-2 and V is TRBV10-3; D is unclear. CDR3 length equals 14 residues. V lost 5 bases and J 7 bases, leaving 17 bases between the germline ends. Germline CDR1 ENHRY, CDR2 SYGVKD. CDR3 nucleotides: TGTGCCATCAGTAGGGATACTGAAGCGGGTGGCTACACCTTC. Protein: CAISRDTEAGGYTF.

This chain links TRBV18 with TRBJ2-5, with D possibly matching TRBD2 (6 bases). CDR1 and CDR2 from the germline V gene are KGHSH and LQKENI. The CDR3 sequence is 14 residues long. With 6 bases removed from V and 2 bases from J, the gap between germline ends came to 13 bases. CDR3 region: CASSPYGGQETQYF. DNA for the CDR3: TGTGCCAGCTCGCCCTATGGGGGGCAAGAGACCCAGTACTTC.

The rearrangement links TRBV12-5 to TRBJ1-2; no definite D call. With 6 bases removed from V and 1 base from J, the gap between germline ends came to 18 bases. The CDR3 has 16 residues. Looked up from germline, CDR1 is LGHNT and CDR2 is FRNRAP. Here the CDR3 reads CASGIQNWYYNYGYTF. CDR3 coding DNA: TGTGCTAGTGGCATACAAAATTGGTATTATAACTATGGCTACACCTTC.

This clone was seen only a few times. The rearrangement links TRBV5-1 to TRBJ2-7; TRBD1 matches 8 bases. The CDR3 consists of 14 residues. The germline CDR1 and CDR2 sequences are SGHRS and YFSETQ. V dropped 3 bases and J dropped 6; count of bases not matched to a gene: 8. Here the CDR3 DNA reads TGCGCCAGCAGCTCCAGGACAGGGCCGAGCGAGCAGTACTTC. It codes for CASSSRTGPSEQYF.

This clone was seen once. The chain employs TRBV28 and TRBJ1-3; D is possibly TRBD1 (5 bases). Germline loops: CDR1 MDHEN, CDR2 SYDVKM. Trimming cost V 6 bases and J 0 bases, with 12 bases left between them. This CDR3 has 15 residues. The CDR3 nucleotides are TGTGCCAGCAGCCTGGACACCATCTCTGGAAACACCATATATTTT. This sequence encodes CASSLDTISGNTIYF.

The count of this clone is one. This sequence joins TRBV7-8 and TRBJ2-3, with 7 bases identical to TRBD1. The V and J ends lost 7 bases and 0 bases, in that order; junction bases with no gene match: 7. Germline loops: CDR1 SGHVS, CDR2 FQNEAQ. The CDR3 totals 15 residues. CDR3 coding DNA: TGTGCCAGCACCACAGGACAGGCGAGCACAGATACGCAGTATTTT. Protein product: CASTTGQASTDTQYF.

The J gene is TRBJ1-2, the V gene TRBV6-1; TRBD1 matches 7 bases. The CDR3 is 15 residues long. V lost 6 bases, J lost 2 bases, and 9 bases stayed unmatched. Per the germline V gene, CDR1 is MNHNS and CDR2 is SASEGT. The CDR3 loop reads CASRHGQEKNYGYTF. CDR3 nucleotides: TGTGCCAGCAGACATGGACAGGAGAAGAACTATGGCTACACCTTC.

The chain uses TRBV6-6 and TRBJ1-5, with D perhaps TRBD1 (5 bases). The germline V gene encodes CDR1 MNHNY and CDR2 SVGAGI (reference sequence). Trimming left V 2 bases short and J 7 bases short, with 9 bases between. CDR3 length: 13 amino acids. The CDR3 here is CASSYQGGQPQHF. The CDR3 nucleotides are TGTGCCAGCAGTTACCAGGGAGGCCAGCCCCAGCATTTT.

DNA for the CDR3: TGCGCCAGCAGCCATACGGGGGGGGTTTCGGACGAGCAGTACTTC. Translation gives CASSHTGGVSDEQYF. This chain links TRBV4-1 with TRBJ2-7, with 8 bases matching TRBD2. The CDR3 consists of 15 residues. Germline assignment: CDR1 MGHRA and CDR2 YSYEKL. V shed 3 bases, J shed 5 bases, and the junction held 9 bases outside the gene matches.

This chain joins TRBV14 and TRBJ2-7, with 7 bases matching TRBD2. The CDR3 length is 14 residues. Germline V gene sequence: CDR1 SGHDN, CDR2 FVKESK. The V and J ends lost 2 bases and 2 bases, in that order; junction bases with no gene match: 3. The chain's CDR3 is CASSQSLAAYEQYF. The CDR3 region has the DNA TGTGCCAGCAGCCAAAGTCTAGCGGCCTACGAGCAGTACTTC.

The V call is TRBV5-4, the J call TRBJ2-5; TRBD2 might be the D (7 bases). V lost 1 base and J lost 5, with 15 bases in between. This CDR3 spans 15 amino acids. Germline V CDR1 and CDR2: SGHNT, YYREEE (reference sequence). For the CDR3, the DNA is TGTGCCAGCAGCTTGACACTAGGGGGGGAGGAGACCCAGTACTTC. Its translation is CASSLTLGGEETQYF.

The genes are TRBV5-1 and TRBJ1-2; 7 bases line up with TRBD1. CDR3 length: 15 amino acids. Germline V lookup: CDR1 SGHRS, CDR2 YFSETQ. V was pared by 0 bases and J by 7 bases, with 9 bases of the junction left unmatched. The CDR3, as DNA: TGCGCCAGCAGCTTGGAAGGACAGGACGCTAGTGGCTACACCTTC. Its protein is CASSLEGQDASGYTF. Filled out from reference TRBV5-1 and TRBJ1-2, the complete variable domain reads KAGVTQTPRYLIKTRGQQVTLSCSPISGHRSVSWYQQTPGQGLQFLFEYFSETQRNKGNFPGRFSGRQFSNSRSEMNVSTLELGDSALYLCASSLEGQDASGYTFGSGTRLTVV.

The chain has TRBV11-1 and TRBJ1-2, with D perhaps matching TRBD1 (5 bases). CDR1 and CDR2 from the germline V gene are SGHAT and FQDESV (reference sequence). Trimming took 2 bases from V and 3 from J, leaving 10 bases between them. The CDR3 sequence is 14 residues long. Here the CDR3 reads CASSLSQGHYGYTF. CDR3 bases: TGTGCCAGCAGCTTATCGCAGGGTCACTATGGCTACACCTTC.

The chain uses TRBV6-1 and TRBJ2-7; 11 bases map to TRBD2. In germline, CDR1 is MNHNS, CDR2 SASEGT. Unmatched junction bases numbered 7, after V lost 4 bases and J lost 2 bases. This CDR3 has 16 amino acids. In nucleotides, the CDR3 is TGTGCCAGCAGTGTAGCGGGAGGGCCCGGTCCCTACGAGCAGTACTTC. This gives the protein CASSVAGGPGPYEQYF.